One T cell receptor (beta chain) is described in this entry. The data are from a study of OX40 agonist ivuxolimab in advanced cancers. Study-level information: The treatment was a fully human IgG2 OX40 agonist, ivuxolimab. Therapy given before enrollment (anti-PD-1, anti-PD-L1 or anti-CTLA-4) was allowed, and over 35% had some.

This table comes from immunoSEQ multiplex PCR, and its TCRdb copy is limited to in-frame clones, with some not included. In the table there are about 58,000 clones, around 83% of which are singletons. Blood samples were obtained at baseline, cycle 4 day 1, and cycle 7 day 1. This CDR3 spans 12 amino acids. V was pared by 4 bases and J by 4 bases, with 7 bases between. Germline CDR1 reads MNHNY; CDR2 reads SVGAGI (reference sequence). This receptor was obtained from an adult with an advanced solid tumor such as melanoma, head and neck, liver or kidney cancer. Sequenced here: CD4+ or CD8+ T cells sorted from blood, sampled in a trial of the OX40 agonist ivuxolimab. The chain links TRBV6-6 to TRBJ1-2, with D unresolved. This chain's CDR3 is CASSSPFYGYTF. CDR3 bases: TGTGCCAGCAGTTCCCCTTTCTATGGCTACACCTTC.